Each of the 14 T cell receptor beta chains below was sequenced from the same sample in a study of PD-1 blockade in classical Hodgkin lymphoma. Repertoires were generated with immunoSEQ multiplex PCR, while TCRdb's copy carries only in-frame clones and drops some. The profile shows under 30,000 clones, around 82% of them singletons. Autologous stem cell transplantation was followed by relapse in every patient, and brentuximab vedotin exposure varied. Specimen: peripheral blood mononuclear cells (PBMCs), collected before the second cycle of nivolumab. The receptors originated from a human donor with classical Hodgkin lymphoma.

The CDR3 nucleotides are TGTGCCAGCAGCTGGGCTGAGTTGGAGCAGTACTTC. It specifies CASSWAELEQYF. The chain is built from TRBV5-6 and TRBJ2-7, with D uncertain. The CDR3 totals 12 residues. Deletions cut 3 bases from V and 7 bases from J, with 11 bases between. Germline V gene lookup returns CDR1 SGHDT and CDR2 YYEEEE. Full variable domain (outside the CDR3, taken from reference TRBV5-6 and TRBJ2-7): DAGVTQSPTHLIKTRGQQVTLRCSPKSGHDTVSWYQQALGQGPQFIFQYYEEEERQRGNFPDRFSGHQFPNYSSELNVNALLLGDSALYLCASSWAELEQYFGPGTRLTVT.

The rearrangement joins TRBV4-2 to TRBJ2-7; 13 bases agree with TRBD2. With 3 bases clipped from V and 3 bases from J, the junction kept 5 bases outside the gene matches. The CDR3 consists of 16 residues. Germline loops: CDR1 LGHNA, CDR2 YNFKEQ. CDR3 protein: CASSQGTSGEVYEQYF. CDR3 bases: TGTGCCAGCAGCCAGGGGACTAGCGGGGAGGTCTACGAGCAGTACTTC.

The CDR3 DNA is TGTGCCAGCAGCGCACAGGGCCAGGGAATGGGCTCACCCCTCCACTTT. This sequence encodes CASSAQGQGMGSPLHF. The V call is TRBV7-3, the J call TRBJ1-6, with D perhaps matching TRBD1 (6 bases). Trimming took 5 bases from V and 10 from J, leaving 21 bases between them. Germline CDR1 SGHTA, CDR2 FQGTGA. The CDR3 totals 16 residues.

V and J are TRBV7-9 and TRBJ1-2, with D possibly matching TRBD1 (5 bases). V lost 8 bases and J 4 bases, leaving 14 bases between the germline ends. The CDR3 has 13 amino acids. CDR1 and CDR2 (germline): SEHNR, FQNEAQ (reference sequence). CDR3 sequence (DNA): TGTGCCAGCCGTGAAGGGACCTCCTATGGCTACACCTTC. As protein: CASREGTSYGYTF.

In this sample, this clone turned up once. Written as DNA, the CDR3 is TGTGCCAGCAGCTTACCGCGGGATAATGAGCAGTTCTTC. Translating it yields CASSLPRDNEQFF. V gene TRBV7-6 combines with J gene TRBJ2-1; TRBD2 is a possible D gene (6 bases). Germline V gives CDR1 SGHVS, CDR2 FNYEAQ. Trimming pared 2 bases from V and 7 bases from J, leaving 9 bases between. The CDR3 is made up of 13 amino acids.

The V and J genes are TRBV28 and TRBJ2-7; possible D gene TRBD1, 6 bases. V lost 2 bases and J 3 bases, leaving 11 bases between the germline ends. Germline CDR1 MDHEN, CDR2 SYDVKM. This CDR3 is 14 amino acids long. CDR3 in amino acids: CASSLTGQNYEQYF. The CDR3 DNA sequence: TGTGCCAGCAGTTTAACCGGACAGAACTACGAGCAGTACTTC.

This clone was counted only a few times. The V call is TRBV11-2, the J call TRBJ1-3, with unresolved D. This CDR3 has 15 residues. CDR1 is SGHAT, CDR2 FQNNGV, per germline. V was trimmed by 1 base and J by 0 bases, leaving 7 bases between them. The CDR3 nucleotides are TGTGCCAGCAGCTTAGCGGCTGTCTCTGGAAACACCATATATTTT. Translating gives CASSLAAVSGNTIYF.

This chain uses TRBV6-6 with TRBJ1-2; TRBD1 is a possible D gene (6 bases). Trimming took 4 bases from V and 2 from J, leaving 17 bases between them. Looked up from germline, CDR1 is MNHNY and CDR2 is SVGAGI (reference sequence). This CDR3 contains 16 residues. CDR3 protein: CASSLLEGTPNYGYTF. Here the CDR3 DNA reads TGTGCCAGCAGTTTACTTGAGGGGACACCAAACTATGGCTACACCTTC.

The chain employs TRBV4-2 and TRBJ1-2; no clear D gene. This CDR3 contains 13 residues. V was clipped by 0 bases and J by 6 bases, with 8 bases between them. From germline, CDR1 is LGHNA and CDR2 YNFKEQ. The CDR3 spells CASSQEVRDGYTF. The CDR3 region has the DNA TGTGCCAGCAGCCAAGAAGTGCGGGATGGCTACACCTTC.

The chain links TRBV4-2 to TRBJ2-1; TRBD1 matches 8 bases. V dropped 4 bases and J dropped 4; count of bases not matched to a gene: 6. Germline lookup yields CDR1 LGHNA and CDR2 YNFKEQ. CDR3 length: 15 amino acids. In DNA form, the CDR3 reads TGTGCCAGCAGCCCTGACAGGGGCCCTTACAATGAGCAGTTCTTC. Its translation is CASSPDRGPYNEQFF.

The chain combines TRBV7-2 with TRBJ2-7; D may match TRBD1 or TRBD2 (5 bases each). Germline assignment: CDR1 SGHTA and CDR2 FQGNSA. The CDR3 loop spans 14 amino acids. V was clipped by 3 bases and J by 3 bases, with 12 bases between them. This CDR3 reads CASSFWDGNYEQYF. The CDR3 nucleotides are TGTGCCAGCAGCTTTTGGGACGGGAACTACGAGCAGTACTTC.

The rearrangement links TRBV5-1 to TRBJ2-5; 8 bases are a match to TRBD1. V gave up 4 bases and J gave up 2 bases; unmatched junction bases: 10. CDR1 and CDR2 (germline): SGHRS, YFSETQ. The CDR3 is 16 amino acids. The CDR3 nucleotides are TGCGCCAGCAGCACCTCCGGGACAGGATTTCAAGAGACCCAGTACTTC. This gives the protein CASSTSGTGFQETQYF.

This clone was recorded a few times. This rearrangement joins TRBV29-1 to TRBJ1-3; 8 nucleotides match TRBD1. J lost 4 bases, V lost 3 bases, and 14 bases had no gene match. The germline V gene has CDR1 SQVTM and CDR2 ANQGSEA. CDR3 length equals 17 residues. The DNA for the CDR3 is TGCAGCGTTGAGACAGGGGCTCTTTTTGAATCGGGAAACACCATATATTTT. This sequence encodes CSVETGALFESGNTIYF.

The chain is built from TRBV7-3 and TRBJ1-2, with 7 bases that match TRBD1. With 4 bases clipped from V and 6 bases from J, the junction kept 8 bases outside the gene matches. This CDR3 contains 14 residues. Germline values: CDR1 SGHTA, CDR2 FQGTGA. The CDR3: CASSSGGQPNGYTF. CDR3 in DNA: TGTGCCAGCAGCTCTGGGGGACAGCCTAATGGCTACACCTTC.